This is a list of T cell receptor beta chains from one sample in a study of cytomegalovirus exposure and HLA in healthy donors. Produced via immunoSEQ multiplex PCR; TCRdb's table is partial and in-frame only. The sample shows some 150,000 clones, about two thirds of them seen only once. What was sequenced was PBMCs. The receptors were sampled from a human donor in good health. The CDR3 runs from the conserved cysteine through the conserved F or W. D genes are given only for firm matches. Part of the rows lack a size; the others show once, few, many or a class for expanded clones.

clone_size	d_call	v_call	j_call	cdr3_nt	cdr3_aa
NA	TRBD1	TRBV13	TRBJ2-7	TGTGCCAGCAGCTTAGGTTCCAGGGGGCGGGACGAGCAGTACTTC	CASSLGSRGRDEQYF
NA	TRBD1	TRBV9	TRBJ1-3	TGTGCCAGCAGCGCACAGGGGGCTGGAAACACCATATATTTT	CASSAQGAGNTIYF
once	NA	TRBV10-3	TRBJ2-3	TGTGCCATCACCTCGGGACATAAGGGAGATACGCAGTATTTT	CAITSGHKGDTQYF
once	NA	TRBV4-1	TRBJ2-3	TGCGCCAGCAGCCAAGAAGGGGGGGAACTCAGCACAGATACGCAGTATTTT	CASSQEGGELSTDTQYF
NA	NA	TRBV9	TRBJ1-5	TGTGCCAGCAGCGTAGGGGGGGGCGTCAATCAGCCCCAGCATTTT	CASSVGGGVNQPQHF
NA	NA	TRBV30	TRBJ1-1	TGTGCCTGGAGTAGACGGACTGGGGACACTGAAGCTTTCTTT	CAWSRRTGDTEAFF
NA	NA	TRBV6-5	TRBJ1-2	TGTGCCAGCAGTTCCAACAGGAATGGCTACACCTTC	CASSSNRNGYTF
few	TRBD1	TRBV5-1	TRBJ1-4	TGCGCCAGCAGCCCAGGGACAGCCGCAACTAATGAAAAACTGTTTTTT	CASSPGTAATNEKLFF
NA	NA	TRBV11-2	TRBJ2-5	TGTGCCAGCAGCCCCACCGCAGGGGAAGAGACCCAGTACTTC	CASSPTAGEETQYF
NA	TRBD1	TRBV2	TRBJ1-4	TGTGCCAGCGGGGCCGAGGGGGCATACGAAAAACTGTTTTTT	CASGAEGAYEKLFF
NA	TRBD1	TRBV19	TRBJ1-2	TGTGCCAGTAGTATACAGGGGGTCGGGTATGGCTACACCTTC	CASSIQGVGYGYTF
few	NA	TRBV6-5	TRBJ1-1	TGTGCCAGCAGCATAAGGGGTACGGACACTGAAGCTTTCTTT	CASSIRGTDTEAFF
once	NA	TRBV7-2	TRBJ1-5	TGTGCCAGCAGCTTGGGTCGGGGGGGAGCTCAGCCCCAGCATTTT	CASSLGRGGAQPQHF
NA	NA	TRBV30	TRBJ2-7	TGTGCCTGGAGCATCGGGAGTACCTACGAGCAGTACTTC	CAWSIGSTYEQYF
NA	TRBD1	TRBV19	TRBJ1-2	TGTGCCAGTAGTATTTCAGACAGGGGGGACTATGGCTACACCTTC	CASSISDRGDYGYTF
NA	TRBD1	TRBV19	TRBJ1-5	TGTGCCAGTAGTATAGATGGACAGGGGCAGCCCCAGCATTTT	CASSIDGQGQPQHF
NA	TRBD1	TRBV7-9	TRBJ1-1	TGTGCCAGCAGCTTAATCGGGACAGACACTGAAGCTTTCTTT	CASSLIGTDTEAFF
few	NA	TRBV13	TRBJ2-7	TGTGCCAGCAGTCCGAGTTTCTCCTACGAGCAGTACTTC	CASSPSFSYEQYF
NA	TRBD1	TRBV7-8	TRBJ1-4	TGTGCCAGCAGGAAACAGGGGAAGCAGGAAAAACTGTTTTTT	CASRKQGKQEKLFF
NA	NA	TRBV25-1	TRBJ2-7	TGTGCCAGCAGTCAAACAGACACCTACGAGCAGTACTTC	CASSQTDTYEQYF
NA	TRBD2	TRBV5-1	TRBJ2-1	TGCGCCAGCAGCTCGTCGGGAGGATACAATGAGCAGTTCTTC	CASSSSGGYNEQFF
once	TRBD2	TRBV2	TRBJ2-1	TGTGCCAGCAGCGGGGGGAGGGGTTTGAATGAGCAGTTCTTC	CASSGGRGLNEQFF
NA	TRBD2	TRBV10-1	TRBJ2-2	TGCGCCAGCCGCCTCGACTGGGAGGGCGGGGAGCTGTTTTTT	CASRLDWEGGELFF
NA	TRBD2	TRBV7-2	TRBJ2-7	TGTGCCAGCAGCTTAGTAGGGGGACTAGCGGGGGACCACGAGCAGTACTTC	CASSLVGGLAGDHEQYF
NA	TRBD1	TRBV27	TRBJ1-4	TGTGCCAGCAGTGATACAGGGGGAGGTGAAAAACTGTTTTTT	CASSDTGGGEKLFF
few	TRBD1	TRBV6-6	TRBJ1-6	TGTGCCAGCAGCCCACAGGGGGCGCGGAATTCACCCCTCCACTTT	CASSPQGARNSPLHF
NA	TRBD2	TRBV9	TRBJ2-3	TGTGCCAGCAGCGTAGCCGGACTAGAGGCAGATACGCAGTATTTT	CASSVAGLEADTQYF
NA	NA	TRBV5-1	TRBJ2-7	TGCGCCAGCGGCACCTCCGCGGGGCGGGTGCCCGAGCAGTACTTC	CASGTSAGRVPEQYF
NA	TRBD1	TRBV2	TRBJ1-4	TGTGCCAGCAGCATTAGGACAGGGGAAAATGAAAAACTGTTTTTT	CASSIRTGENEKLFF
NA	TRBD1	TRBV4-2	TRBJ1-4	TGTGCCAGCAGCCAAGGGACAGGGGACGAAAAACTGTTTTTT	CASSQGTGDEKLFF
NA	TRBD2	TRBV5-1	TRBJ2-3	TGCGCCAGCAGCTCCTGGACTAGCGCAGATACGCAGTATTTT	CASSSWTSADTQYF
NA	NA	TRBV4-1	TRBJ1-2	TGCGCCAGCAGCCAAGAAAGGGCAGGGTGGGATGGCTACACCTTC	CASSQERAGWDGYTF
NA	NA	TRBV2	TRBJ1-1	TGTGCCAGCACTGTAGACAGGTCGGGCACTGAAGCTTTCTTT	CASTVDRSGTEAFF
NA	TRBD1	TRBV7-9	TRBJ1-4	TGTGCCAGCAGCCCTACAGGGGTCGAAAAACTGTTTTTT	CASSPTGVEKLFF
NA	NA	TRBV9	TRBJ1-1	TGTGCCAGCAGCGCCGGGGGGGATTCTGAAGCTTTCTTT	CASSAGGDSEAFF
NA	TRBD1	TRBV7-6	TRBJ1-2	TGTGCCAGCAGCCGTGGAGACCGGGACAGGGGGCGGATCGGTGGCTACACCTTC	CASSRGDRDRGRIGGYTF
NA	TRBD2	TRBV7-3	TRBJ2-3	TGTGCCAGCAGCTTAGGACTAGCGGGGGGGGGAGATACGCAGTATTTT	CASSLGLAGGGDTQYF
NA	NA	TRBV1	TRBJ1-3	TGCACCAGCAGCCAAGCCGGGAGATCGTATGGAAACACCATATATTTT	CTSSQAGRSYGNTIYF
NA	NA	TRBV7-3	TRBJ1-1	TGTGCCAGCAGCTTCACTAATCTGGCTGAAGCTTTCTTT	CASSFTNLAEAFF
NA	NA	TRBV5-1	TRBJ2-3	TGCGCCAGCAGCTTGGGCTGGGGGAGCGGGCCGCAGTATTTT	CASSLGWGSGPQYF
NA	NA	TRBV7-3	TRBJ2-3	TGTGCCAGCAGCACCTCCCCCGGCGCGGGGACAGATACGCAGTATTTT	CASSTSPGAGTDTQYF
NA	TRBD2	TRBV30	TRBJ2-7	TGTGCCTGGAGTGCGTACGCTAACACGCCAAGACTAGCGGTCCTCTACGAGCAGTACTTC	CAWSAYANTPRLAVLYEQYF
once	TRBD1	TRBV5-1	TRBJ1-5	TGCGCCAGCAGCCTCGGACAGGGGGGCAATCAGCCCCAGCATTTT	CASSLGQGGNQPQHF
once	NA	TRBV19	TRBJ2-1	TGTGCCAGTAGTCCTCGACAGTCCTACAATGAGCAGTTCTTC	CASSPRQSYNEQFF
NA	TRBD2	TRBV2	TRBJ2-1	TGTGCCAGCAGTGACATAGCGGGGGGAAGGAACAATGAGCAGTTCTTC	CASSDIAGGRNNEQFF